The 27 T cell receptor beta chains below all came from one sample that was sequenced in a study of blood T cell repertoires in COVID-19. Assay: immunoSEQ multiplex PCR; the TCRdb copy retains only in-frame clones and omits some. Of fewer than 25,000 clones in the sample, over 80% were seen once. Material: peripheral blood. Every receptor here comes from a human donor in a cohort sampled during active COVID-19. The donor label of this sample is uncertain.

The rearrangement uses TRBV7-2 and TRBJ2-1; a weak D match, TRBD1 (6 bases). Germline V CDR1 and CDR2: SGHTA, FQGNSA. Trimming took off 8 bases at V and 4 bases at J, with 15 bases between the two ends. CDR3 length: 14 amino acids. The CDR3 DNA reads as TGTGCCAGCCGACAACCCAGGGGTTACAATGAGCAGTTCTTC. It encodes CASRQPRGYNEQFF.

This clone was seen once. V and J are TRBV9 and TRBJ2-1; TRBD2 might be the D (6 bases). The V end was cut by 0 bases, the J end by 8 bases, with 18 bases between. The CDR3 totals 16 residues. CDR1 SGDLS and CDR2 YYNGEE come from the germline V gene. CDR3 region: CASSVGGGGGVYEQFF. As DNA, the CDR3 is TGTGCCAGCAGCGTAGGGGGAGGAGGAGGTGTTTATGAGCAGTTCTTC.

The chain combines TRBV9 with TRBJ1-2; 7 positions match TRBD1. Germline trimming cut 3 bases from V and 3 bases from J; bases unmatched to any gene: 8. Germline assignment: CDR1 SGDLS and CDR2 YYNGEE. CDR3 length equals 15 residues. The CDR3 sequence: CASSGGQTLYYGYTF. The CDR3 nucleotides read TGTGCCAGCAGCGGGGGACAGACCCTTTACTATGGCTACACCTTC.

The V and J genes are TRBV18 and TRBJ2-7, with D maybe TRBD1 (6 bases). V was cut by 6 bases and J by 4 bases, with 16 bases left in between. Germline CDR1 reads KGHSH; CDR2 reads LQKENI. The CDR3 length is 14 residues. The CDR3 spells CASSLAGALYEQYF. As DNA, the CDR3 is TGTGCCAGCTCCCTCGCAGGGGCCCTGTACGAGCAGTACTTC.

The chain has TRBV10-3 and TRBJ2-7; D possibly corresponds to TRBD1 (6 bases). The CDR3 has 16 amino acids. Germline V gives CDR1 ENHRY, CDR2 SYGVKD. Deletions cut 3 bases from V and 0 bases from J, with 15 bases between. The CDR3 nucleotides are TGTGCCATCAGTGACCCTGGACAGCGGAGCTCCTACGAGCAGTACTTC. Residues: CAISDPGQRSSYEQYF.

The chain couples TRBV5-6 to TRBJ2-1, with D possibly matching TRBD2 (6 bases). This CDR3 is built from 16 residues. CDR1 SGHDT and CDR2 YYEEEE come from the germline V gene. Trimming removed 1 base from V and 2 bases from J, with 13 bases in between. The CDR3 nucleotides are TGTGCCAGCAGCTTGTTTGGGGAGGCCACCTACAATGAGCAGTTCTTC. Translation gives CASSLFGEATYNEQFF.

V gene TRBV9 combines with J gene TRBJ2-4; D might be TRBD2 (5 bases). The CDR3 is 13 residues long. The germline gives CDR1 SGDLS, CDR2 YYNGEE. Trimming left V 0 bases short and J 8 bases short, with 9 bases between. The CDR3 reads CASSVAGLDIQYF. CDR3 sequence (DNA): TGTGCCAGCAGCGTAGCGGGGTTGGACATTCAGTACTTC.

The chain couples TRBV10-2 to TRBJ2-5; the D is unclear. The CDR3 extends over 13 amino acids. Trimming pared 3 bases from V and 0 bases from J, leaving 5 bases between. The germline V gene encodes CDR1 WSHSY and CDR2 SAAADI. The CDR3 reads CASSDADQETQYF. CDR3 bases: TGCGCCAGCAGTGACGCGGACCAAGAGACCCAGTACTTC.

This clone was counted only a few times. This chain uses TRBV9 with TRBJ1-1; 9 bases line up with TRBD1. CDR3 length equals 15 residues. Germline CDR1 is SGDLS and CDR2 is YYNGEE. With 4 bases clipped from V and 5 bases from J, the junction kept 9 bases outside the gene matches. For the CDR3, the DNA is TGTGCCAGCAGCCGCTGGGGACAGGGAGGAACTGAAGCTTTCTTT. Protein: CASSRWGQGGTEAFF.

J is TRBJ2-1 and V is TRBV7-9; 9 positions agree with TRBD1. Germline V gene data show CDR1 as SEHNR and CDR2 as FQNEAQ (reference sequence). CDR3 length: 15 amino acids. V was clipped by 4 bases and J by 9 bases; unmatched bases: 10. The chain's CDR3 is CASSSTGTGWGEQFF. The DNA of the CDR3 is TGTGCCAGCAGCTCTACCGGGACAGGGTGGGGTGAGCAGTTCTTC.

As for this clone: At one end the junction does not follow the germline gene, possibly because of a read error. V is TRBV2 and J is TRBJ2-7; 7 bases line up with TRBD1. The germline V gene encodes CDR1 SNHLY and CDR2 FYNNEI. This CDR3 has 11 amino acids. This CDR3 is CASSIQGPFHF. CDR3 coding DNA: TGTGCCAGCAGTATACAGGGGCCGTTTCACTTC.

The chain employs TRBV18 and TRBJ2-7, with 7 bases matching TRBD2. V dropped 0 bases and J dropped 9; count of bases not matched to a gene: 11. This CDR3 comprises 15 residues. CDR1 and CDR2 from the germline V gene are KGHSH and LQKENI. CDR3 loop: CASSPPSSGKRRQYF. In DNA, the CDR3 is TGTGCCAGCTCACCACCGTCCAGCGGGAAAAGAAGGCAGTACTTC.

V is TRBV30 and J is TRBJ2-7; D call uncertain. The CDR3 totals 13 residues. V was cut by 2 bases and J by 1 base, with 9 bases left in between. The V gene's germline CDR1 is GTSNPN and CDR2 SVGIG (reference sequence). The chain's CDR3 is CAWSRAGSYEQYF. Written as DNA, the CDR3 is TGTGCCTGGAGTCGAGCAGGATCCTACGAGCAGTACTTC.

The V and J genes are TRBV6-1 and TRBJ2-7, with TRBD1 matching 11 bases. CDR1 and CDR2 (germline): MNHNS, SASEGT. The V and J ends lost 4 bases and 7 bases, in that order; junction bases with no gene match: 24. The CDR3 runs 20 residues. The CDR3 is CASSARDRGFFGRASEEQYF. CDR3 nucleotides: TGTGCCAGCAGTGCCCGGGACAGGGGGTTCTTCGGGAGGGCTTCGGAGGAGCAGTACTTC.

This clone showed up just once. A read error may produce the germline difference seen at one junction end. The V call is TRBV25-1, the J call TRBJ2-7; a weak D match, TRBD2 (5 bases). Looked up from germline, CDR1 is MGHDK and CDR2 is SYGVNS. This CDR3 has 15 residues. The CDR3 DNA reads as TGTGCCAGCAGTGAAAGTGGGTCTGCTAGCTTCTCTACGCACTTC. This codes for CASSESGSASFSTHF.

The chain carries TRBV5-1 and TRBJ1-2; D may be TRBD1 (6 bases). The length of the CDR3 is 15 residues. Trimming left V 2 bases short and J 0 bases short, with 11 bases between. Germline CDR1 and CDR2: SGHRS and YFSETQ. CDR3 nucleotides: TGCGCCAGCAGCTTTTCTCCAGGGGCTAACTATGGCTACACCTTC. Translation gives CASSFSPGANYGYTF.

This clone was detected only a few times. In DNA form, the CDR3 reads TGCGCCAGCAGAAAACTAGCGGAGGACTACAATGAGCAGTTCTTC. Residues: CASRKLAEDYNEQFF. The chain is built from TRBV5-1 and TRBJ2-1; 8 bases fit TRBD2. The length of the CDR3 is 15 residues. V gave up 5 bases and J gave up 3 bases; unmatched junction bases: 7. Germline CDR1 and CDR2: SGHRS and YFSETQ.

The chain recombines TRBV12-5 with TRBJ2-3, with D possibly matching TRBD1 (6 bases). CDR1 is LGHNT, CDR2 FRNRAP, per germline. Trimming removed 6 bases from V and 2 bases from J, with 12 bases in between. The CDR3 loop spans 14 amino acids. In nucleotides, the CDR3 is TGTGCTAGTGGCCCGGGACACGCCACAGATACGCAGTATTTT. This codes for CASGPGHATDTQYF.

The rearrangement links TRBV29-1 to TRBJ1-1, with 7 positions matching TRBD1. The V gene's germline CDR1 is SQVTM and CDR2 ANQGSEA. CDR3 length: 12 amino acids. With 5 bases clipped from V and 4 bases from J, the junction kept 4 bases outside the gene matches. The CDR3 DNA sequence: TGCAGCGTTAGACAGGGCGGCACTGAAGCTTTCTTT. Its protein is CSVRQGGTEAFF. Drawing the rest from reference TRBV29-1 and TRBJ1-1, the complete variable domain is SAVISQKPSRDICQRGTSLTIQCQVDSQVTMMFWYRQQPGQSLTLIATANQGSEATYESGFVIDKFPISRPNLTFSTLTVSNMSPEDSSIYLCSVRQGGTEAFFGQGTRLTVV.

This chain links TRBV30 with TRBJ2-6; D is ambiguous. The CDR3 has 13 amino acids. Per the germline V gene, CDR1 is GTSNPN and CDR2 is SVGIG (reference sequence). V dropped 4 bases and J dropped 5 bases, with 9 bases sitting between them. CDR3 protein: CAWNSERANVLTF. The DNA of the CDR3 is TGTGCCTGGAACTCTGAAAGGGCCAACGTCCTGACTTTC.

The V and J genes are TRBV4-1 and TRBJ2-5; weak D call: TRBD2 (6 bases). This CDR3 spans 17 amino acids. V lost 2 bases, J lost 1 base, and 17 bases lay in between. CDR1 is MGHRA, CDR2 YSYEKL, per germline. This CDR3 is CASSQSGVAAGQETQYF. For the CDR3, the DNA is TGCGCCAGCAGCCAATCGGGGGTAGCAGCCGGCCAAGAGACCCAGTACTTC.

This chain connects TRBV19 to TRBJ2-7; TRBD2 might be the D (6 bases). The V end lost 3 bases, the J end lost 3 bases, and 15 bases lay between the germline ends. Per germline, CDR1 LNHDA and CDR2 SQIVND (reference sequence). There are 15 residues in the CDR3. The DNA for the CDR3 is TGTGCCAGTAGTATCGGGGCGGGATACATCTACGAGCAGTACTTC. It translates to CASSIGAGYIYEQYF.

The rearrangement links TRBV6-1 to TRBJ1-2; D is unclear. Germline V CDR1 and CDR2: MNHNS, SASEGT. The CDR3 is 12 amino acids. The V end lost 0 bases, the J end lost 8 bases, and 7 bases lay between the germline ends. CDR3 protein: CASSEALGGYTF. CDR3 nucleotides: TGTGCCAGCAGTGAAGCGCTTGGCGGCTACACCTTC.

This clone was counted a few times. The rearrangement links TRBV11-1 to TRBJ2-1; the D gene is possibly TRBD2 (5 bases). Trimming stripped 2 bases from V and 7 bases from J, with 15 bases between. The CDR3 consists of 15 residues. CDR1 is SGHAT, CDR2 FQDESV, per germline (reference sequence). The CDR3: CASSLRPDFRNEQFF. The CDR3, as DNA: TGTGCCAGCAGCTTACGTCCGGACTTTAGGAATGAGCAGTTCTTC.

V and J are TRBV10-1 and TRBJ1-5; 7 positions agree with TRBD1. The CDR3 has 17 residues. V lost 4 bases and J lost 1; bases outside the gene matches: 10. CDR1 is WNHNN, CDR2 SYGVQD, per germline (reference sequence). In DNA form, the CDR3 reads TGCGCCAGCAGTGTTTGGGGACAGACGAGCAGCAATCAGCCCCAGCATTTT. Amino acids: CASSVWGQTSSNQPQHF.

This clone was seen once. The chain carries TRBV6-1 and TRBJ2-5; 9 bases fit TRBD1. Germline CDR1 reads MNHNS; CDR2 reads SASEGT. Trimming cost V 3 bases and J 5 bases; bases outside gene matches: 7. The CDR3 loop spans 15 amino acids. CDR3 coding DNA: TGTGCCAGCAGTGACGGCACAGGGGGCGGTGAGACCCAGTACTTC. The encoded protein is CASSDGTGGGETQYF.

The chain recombines TRBV14 with TRBJ2-3; D unresolved. V shed 9 bases and J shed 0 bases, with 19 bases lying between them. Germline assignment: CDR1 SGHDN and CDR2 FVKESK. The CDR3 is 16 amino acids. DNA of the CDR3: TGTGCCAGACGGCCCGATACTACTACTAGCACAGATACGCAGTATTTT. Residues: CARRPDTTTSTDTQYF.